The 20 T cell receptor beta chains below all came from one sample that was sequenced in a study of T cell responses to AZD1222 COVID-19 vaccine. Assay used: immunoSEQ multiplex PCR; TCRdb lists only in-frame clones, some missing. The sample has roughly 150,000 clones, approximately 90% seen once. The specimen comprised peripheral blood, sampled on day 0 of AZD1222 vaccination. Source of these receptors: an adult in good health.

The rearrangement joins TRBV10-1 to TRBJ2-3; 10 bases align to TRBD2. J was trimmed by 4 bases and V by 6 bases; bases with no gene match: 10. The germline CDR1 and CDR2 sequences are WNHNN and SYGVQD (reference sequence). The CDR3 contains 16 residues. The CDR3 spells CASREKSGRGSDTQYF. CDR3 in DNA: TGCGCCAGCAGGGAAAAAAGCGGGAGGGGGTCAGATACGCAGTATTTT.

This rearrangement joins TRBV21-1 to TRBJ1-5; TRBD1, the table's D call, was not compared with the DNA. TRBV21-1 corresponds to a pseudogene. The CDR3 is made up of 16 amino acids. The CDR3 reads CASSKGGRVRNQPQHF. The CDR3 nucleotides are TGTGCCAGCAGCAAAGGTGGCAGGGTGCGCAATCAGCCCCAGCATTTT.

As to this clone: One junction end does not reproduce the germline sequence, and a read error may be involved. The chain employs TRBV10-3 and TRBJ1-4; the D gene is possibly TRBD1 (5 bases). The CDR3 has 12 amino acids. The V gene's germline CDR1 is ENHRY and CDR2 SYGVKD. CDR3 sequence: CAISEGDGRGIF. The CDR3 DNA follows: TGTGCCATCAGTGAGGGGGACGGCCGGGGGATTTTT.

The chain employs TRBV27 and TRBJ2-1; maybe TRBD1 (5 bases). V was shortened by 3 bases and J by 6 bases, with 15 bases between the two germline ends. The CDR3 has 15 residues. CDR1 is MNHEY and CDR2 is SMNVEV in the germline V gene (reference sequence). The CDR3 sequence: CASSFQQRQTNEQFF. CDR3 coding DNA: TGTGCCAGCAGTTTCCAGCAGAGACAGACCAATGAGCAGTTCTTC.

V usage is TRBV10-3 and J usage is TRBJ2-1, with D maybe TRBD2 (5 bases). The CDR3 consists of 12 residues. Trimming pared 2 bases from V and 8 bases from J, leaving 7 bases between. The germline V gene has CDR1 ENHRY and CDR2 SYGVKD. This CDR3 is CAISEREYEQFF. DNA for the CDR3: TGTGCCATCAGTGAGAGGGAGTATGAGCAGTTCTTC.

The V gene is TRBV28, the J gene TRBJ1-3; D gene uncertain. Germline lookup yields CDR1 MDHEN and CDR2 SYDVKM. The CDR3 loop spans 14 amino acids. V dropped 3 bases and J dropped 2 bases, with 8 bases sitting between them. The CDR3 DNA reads TGTGCCAGCAGTTTGGATGTCGCTGGAAACACCATATATTTT. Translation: CASSLDVAGNTIYF.

CDR3 region: CASSLRQVVNTEAFF. CDR3 in DNA: TGTGCCAGCAGCCTCAGGCAGGTAGTGAACACTGAAGCTTTCTTT. V is TRBV7-3 and J is TRBJ1-1; D unresolved. The germline CDR1 and CDR2 sequences are SGHTA and FQGTGA. Trimming removed 5 bases from V and 0 bases from J, with 13 bases in between. The length of the CDR3 is 15 residues.

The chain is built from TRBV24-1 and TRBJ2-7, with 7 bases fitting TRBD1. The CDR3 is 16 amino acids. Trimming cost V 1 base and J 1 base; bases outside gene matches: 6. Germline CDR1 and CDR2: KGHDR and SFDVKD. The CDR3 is CATSDFSVTGSYEQYF. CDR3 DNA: TGTGCCACCAGTGATTTCTCTGTGACAGGGTCCTACGAGCAGTACTTC.

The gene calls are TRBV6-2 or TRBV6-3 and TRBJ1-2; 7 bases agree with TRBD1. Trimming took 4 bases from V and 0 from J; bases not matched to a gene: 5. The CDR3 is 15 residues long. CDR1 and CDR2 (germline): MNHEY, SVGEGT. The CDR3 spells CASSSSGQANYGYTF. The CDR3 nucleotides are TGTGCCAGCAGTTCTTCTGGACAGGCTAACTATGGCTACACCTTC.

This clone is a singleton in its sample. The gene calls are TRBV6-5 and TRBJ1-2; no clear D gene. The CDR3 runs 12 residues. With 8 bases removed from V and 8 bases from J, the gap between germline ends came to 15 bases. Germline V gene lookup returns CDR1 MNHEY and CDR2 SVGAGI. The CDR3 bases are TGTGCCAGCGGCCAATATGGGAGCGGCTACACCTTC. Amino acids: CASGQYGSGYTF.

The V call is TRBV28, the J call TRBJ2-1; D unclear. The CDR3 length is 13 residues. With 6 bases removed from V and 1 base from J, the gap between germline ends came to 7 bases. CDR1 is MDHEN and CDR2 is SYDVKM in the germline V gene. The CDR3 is CASSSKSYNEQFF. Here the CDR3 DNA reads TGTGCCAGCAGCTCAAAGTCCTACAATGAGCAGTTCTTC.

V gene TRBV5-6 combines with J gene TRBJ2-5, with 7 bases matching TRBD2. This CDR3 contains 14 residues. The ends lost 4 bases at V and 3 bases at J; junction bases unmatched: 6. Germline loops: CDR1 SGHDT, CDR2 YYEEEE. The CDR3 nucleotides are TGTGCCAGCAGCGGCGGGACTAAAAAAGAGACCCAGTACTTC. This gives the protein CASSGGTKKETQYF. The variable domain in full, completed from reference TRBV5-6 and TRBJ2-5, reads DAGVTQSPTHLIKTRGQQVTLRCSPKSGHDTVSWYQQALGQGPQFIFQYYEEEERQRGNFPDRFSGHQFPNYSSELNVNALLLGDSALYLCASSGGTKKETQYFGPGTRLLVL.

The CDR3 bases are TGTGCCAGCAGTTACTCGGCGACAGGTCGAACTGAAGCTTTCTTT. Its translation is CASSYSATGRTEAFF. The chain is built from TRBV6-5 and TRBJ1-1, with TRBD1 as a possible D gene (6 bases). From germline, CDR1 is MNHEY and CDR2 SVGAGI. This CDR3 spans 15 amino acids. V was cut by 0 bases and J by 5 bases, with 13 bases left in between.

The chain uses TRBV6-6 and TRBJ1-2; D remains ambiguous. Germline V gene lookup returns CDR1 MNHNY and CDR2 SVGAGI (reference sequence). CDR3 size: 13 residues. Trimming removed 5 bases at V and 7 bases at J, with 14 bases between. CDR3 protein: CASSPPGGFGYTF. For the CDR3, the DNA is TGTGCCAGCAGTCCCCCAGGAGGGTTTGGCTACACCTTC.

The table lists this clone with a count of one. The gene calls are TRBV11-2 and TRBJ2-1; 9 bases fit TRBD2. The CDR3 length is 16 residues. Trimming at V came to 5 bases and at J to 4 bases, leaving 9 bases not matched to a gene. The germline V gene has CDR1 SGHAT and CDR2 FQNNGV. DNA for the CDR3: TGTGCCAGCAGCACACTTAGCGGGAGATCGTACAATGAGCAGTTCTTC. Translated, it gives CASSTLSGRSYNEQFF.

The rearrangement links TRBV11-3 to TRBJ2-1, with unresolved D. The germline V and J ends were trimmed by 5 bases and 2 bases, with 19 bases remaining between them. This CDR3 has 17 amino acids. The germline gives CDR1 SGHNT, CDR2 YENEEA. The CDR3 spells CASSPSRSLGPYNEQFF. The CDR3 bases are TGTGCCAGCAGCCCTTCTAGATCCCTAGGCCCCTACAATGAGCAGTTCTTC. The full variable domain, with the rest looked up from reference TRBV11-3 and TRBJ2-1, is EAGVVQSPRYKIIEKKQPVAFWCNPISGHNTLYWYLQNLGQGPELLIRYENEEAVDDSQLPKDRFSAERLKGVDSTLKIQPAELGDSAVYLCASSPSRSLGPYNEQFFGPGTRLTVL.

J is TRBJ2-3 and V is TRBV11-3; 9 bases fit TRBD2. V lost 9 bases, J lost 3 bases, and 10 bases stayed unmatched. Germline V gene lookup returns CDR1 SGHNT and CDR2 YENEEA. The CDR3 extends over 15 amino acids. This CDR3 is CARVAGVEGTDTQYF. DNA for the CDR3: TGTGCCAGGGTAGCGGGAGTTGAGGGAACAGATACGCAGTATTTT.

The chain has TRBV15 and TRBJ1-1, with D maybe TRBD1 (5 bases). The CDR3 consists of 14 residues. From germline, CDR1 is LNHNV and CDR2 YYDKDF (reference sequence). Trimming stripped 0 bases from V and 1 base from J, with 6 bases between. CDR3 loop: CATSRETANTEAFF. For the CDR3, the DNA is TGTGCCACCAGCAGAGAGACAGCGAACACTGAAGCTTTCTTT.

The CDR3 bases are TGTGCCAGCAGCCCAAGGACTAGCGGGAGCGCGGAGACCCAGTACTTC. This codes for CASSPRTSGSAETQYF. The J gene is TRBJ2-5, the V gene TRBV5-4, with TRBD2 matching over 13 bases. V lost 4 bases to trimming and J lost 5 bases; unmatched junction nucleotides: 8. The CDR3 extends over 16 amino acids. The germline CDR1 and CDR2 sequences are SGHNT and YYREEE (reference sequence). The full variable domain, rest sourced from reference TRBV5-4 and TRBJ2-5, is ETGVTQSPTHLIKTRGQQVTLRCSSQSGHNTVSWYQQALGQGPQFIFQYYREEENGRGNFPPRFSGLQFPNYSSELNVNALELDDSALYLCASSPRTSGSAETQYFGPGTRLLVL.

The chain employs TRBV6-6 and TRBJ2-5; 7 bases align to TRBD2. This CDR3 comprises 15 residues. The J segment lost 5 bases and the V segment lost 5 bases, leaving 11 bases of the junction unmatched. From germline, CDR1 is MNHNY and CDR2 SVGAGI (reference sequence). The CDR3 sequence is CASSPAWEGRETQYF. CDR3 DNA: TGTGCCAGCAGTCCCGCGTGGGAGGGCCGGGAGACCCAGTACTTC.